Each of the 3 T cell receptor beta chains below was sequenced from the same sample in a study of blood T cell repertoires in COVID-19. Some clones are missing from TCRdb's copy, which holds only in-frame ones; the method was immunoSEQ multiplex PCR. This table has over 50,000 clones, around 87% appearing once. Specimen: peripheral blood. Source of these receptors: a man aged 55 to 70 with acute or convalescent COVID-19.

CDR3 DNA: TGTGCCAGCAGCTTAAGTGGCGGGGATGAGCAGTTCTTC. Amino acid sequence: CASSLSGGDEQFF. The V gene is TRBV14, the J gene TRBJ2-1; tentative D call: TRBD2 (6 bases). This CDR3 is 13 amino acids long. V was cut by 5 bases and J by 8 bases, with 13 bases left in between. Per germline, CDR1 SGHDN and CDR2 FVKESK.

The gene calls are TRBV29-1 and TRBJ1-5; D gene ambiguous. V was shortened by 4 bases and J by 0 bases, with 7 bases between the two germline ends. Germline values: CDR1 SQVTM, CDR2 ANQGSEA. The CDR3 extends over 13 amino acids. CDR3 in DNA: TGCAGCGTTGCCGGGAATAGCAATCAGCCCCAGCATTTT. Its protein product is CSVAGNSNQPQHF.

J is TRBJ2-7 and V is TRBV19; 8 bases match TRBD2. V was pared by 8 bases and J by 1 base, with 7 bases of the junction left unmatched. Per the germline V gene, CDR1 is LNHDA and CDR2 is SQIVND (reference sequence). CDR3 length equals 14 residues. In DNA form, the CDR3 reads TGTGCCAGTGCTACTAGCGGACGTTCCTACGAGCAGTACTTC. As protein: CASATSGRSYEQYF.